This TCR beta chain was captured in a study of cytomegalovirus exposure and HLA in healthy donors. Study details: Clustering assigned 70% to 90% of the approximately 400 genotyped donors to the Caucasian-associated ancestry cluster.

In the PCR, 60 Vbeta and 13 Jbeta primers were used. This table comes from immunoSEQ multiplex PCR, and its TCRdb copy is limited to in-frame clones, with some not included. The sample yields 140,000 to 150,000 clones, about 71% seen once. Notes on this clone: No antigen is known for it.

Study-wide findings and caveats: Reported performance of the classifier showed diagnosis of cytomegalovirus status with high specificity and sensitivity. Analyses of presence and absence presupposed an approximately uniform sequencing depth across donors. A later analysis reportedly found that, within productive TCRs, an Asian-associated ancestry cluster had fewer N-insertions than the mean observed across the approximately 690 donors.

The CDR3 sequence is 13 residues long. Per the germline V gene, CDR1 is SEHNR and CDR2 is FQNEAQ (reference sequence). The V segment lost 4 bases and the J segment 0 bases; nucleotides outside the gene matches: 0. The genes are TRBV7-9 and TRBJ2-7; 7 positions match TRBD2. The clonotype was recovered from a woman aged 60-75 years in good health and CMV-seropositive. The specimen was PBMCs. The CDR3 sequence is CASSSSGSYEQYF. The CDR3 DNA follows: TGTGCCAGCAGCTCTAGCGGCTCCTACGAGCAGTACTTC.